Detailed here is one TCR beta chain. This specimen comes from a study of cytomegalovirus exposure and HLA in healthy donors. Between the trimmed V and J ends, which lost 6 bases and 1 base, there was a span of 9 bases. The CDR3 spans 13 residues. CDR1 is LNHDA and CDR2 is SQIVND in the germline V gene (reference sequence). Amplification used 60 Vbeta primers and 13 Jbeta primers. The method was immunoSEQ multiplex PCR; TCRdb's version includes in-frame clones alone and lacks a portion of them. The table has some 250,000 clones, about four fifths seen once; the top ten hold 5.4%. The V and J genes are TRBV19 and TRBJ1-1, with D unresolved. The TCR originated in a woman in her forties in good health and CMV-seropositive. The sample comprised PBMCs. CDR3 nucleotides: TGTGCCAGTAGCGAAACAGAGAACACTGAAGCTTTCTTT. Its protein is CASSETENTEAFF.